Reported below is one T cell receptor (beta chain). It has no known antigen specificity. There are no base qualities to consult, and no much larger clone falls within one base. Per the germline V gene (reference sequence), LNHNV is the CDR1 and YYDKDF is the CDR2. The CDR3 contains 15 residues, cysteine and phenylalanine counted. The only DNA kept is the CDR3, 45 bases in frame from the first base. The germline ends are 10 bases apart after V is trimmed by 0 bases and J by 2 bases. The data are from a study of blood T cell repertoires in COVID-19 (TCRdb year 2020). About the full investigation: The collaborator samples originated in the United States, Italy and Spain and spanned the acute and convalescent phases of COVID-19. The prospective study material was composed of cDNA or gDNA derived from T cells, B-cell-depleted T cells, or PBMCs. Subjects who had been exposed to COVID-19, were actively infected with it, or had recovered from it provided the deeply sampled blood TCRbeta repertoires that made up the dataset. The repertoires were released in a freely available public database intended as a resource for research on the immune response to SARS-CoV-2. Samples came from the ongoing ImmuneRACE study (first 160 participants) plus 1,254 subjects from 6 global collaborators. Sample metadata almost always included a de-identified subject ID, COVID-19 status, age in years and sex. Where HLA class I and class II types were available, the types were taken from metadata supplied by the sample provider, not from assay-based typing.

Broader findings and caveats from the paper: How much clinical and demographic metadata was included differed by source and by participant, and the metadata was provided uncurated.

The immunoSEQ Assay, a bias-controlled multiplex PCR, was used to amplify TCRbeta CDR3 regions from genomic DNA. Turning to the authors' computational methods: The number of nucleated cells in each sample was estimated from the amplification of reference gene primers within the assay. To quantify the absolute abundance of each unique TCRbeta CDR3 rearrangement, sequence reads were collapsed and filtered. For each sample, productive Simpson clonality was calculated as the square root of Simpson's diversity index over productive rearrangements. TCRdb retrieved this table from immuneACCESS and kept in-frame rearrangements only. Not all clones are present; in checked studies, unresolved V genes account for under half, and no reason is known for the remainder. Clone size and the V and J calls come from that table; the DNA yielded D and trimming. Counted in this sample were some 30,000 clones; 88% of them appeared once. The ten largest make up around an eighth of the sample.

Collaborating institutions collected whole blood in K2EDTA tubes following their own protocols. For TCRbeta analysis, collaborator samples were shipped as frozen whole blood, as isolated PBMCs, or as DNA extracted from either sample type. The V and J genes are TRBV15 and TRBJ1-1, and possibly TRBD1, on 5 matching bases. This clonotype was sampled from a human donor with active COVID-19. The donor label of this sample is uncertain. Sequencing used peripheral blood. The nucleotide sequence reads TGTGCCACCAGCAGAGATCAGGGCTTCAACACTGAAGCTTTCTTT. It codes for CATSRDQGFNTEAFF. Full variable domain (CDR3 extended with the reference TRBV15 and TRBJ1-1 proteins): DAMVIQNPRYQVTQFGKPVTLSCSQTLNHNVMYWYQQKSSQAPKLLFHYYDKDFNNEADTPDNFQSRRPNTSFCFLDIRSPGLGDTAMYLCATSRDQGFNTEAFFGQGTRLTVV.